This T cell receptor (beta chain) was identified during a study of control samples from healthy donors and cancer patients. Trimming pared 0 bases from V and 1 base from J, leaving 9 bases between. The CDR3 has 15 amino acids. The V gene's germline CDR1 is LGHNA and CDR2 YSLEER. Some clones are missing from TCRdb's copy, which holds only in-frame ones; the method was immunoSEQ multiplex PCR. The table has about 120,000 clones, about 95% seen once. Sequenced input: blood. This TCR was sampled from a young man in good health. The chain carries TRBV4-3 and TRBJ1-1; D ambiguous. The DNA of the CDR3 is TGCGCCAGCAGCCAAGATGCAGGCGGGAACACTGAAGCTTTCTTT. It translates to CASSQDAGGNTEAFF.